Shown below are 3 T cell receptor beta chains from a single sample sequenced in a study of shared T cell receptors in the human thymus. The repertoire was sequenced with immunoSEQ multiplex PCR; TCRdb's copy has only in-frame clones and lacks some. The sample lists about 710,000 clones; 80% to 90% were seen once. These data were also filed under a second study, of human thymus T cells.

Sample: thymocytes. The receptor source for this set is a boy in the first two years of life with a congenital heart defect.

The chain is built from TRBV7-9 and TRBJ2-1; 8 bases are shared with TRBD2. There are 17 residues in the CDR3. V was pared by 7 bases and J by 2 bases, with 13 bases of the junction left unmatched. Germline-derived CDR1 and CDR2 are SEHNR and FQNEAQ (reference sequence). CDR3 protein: CASTPVRRGAAYNEQFF. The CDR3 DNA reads TGTGCCAGCACCCCCGTGCGGCGGGGGGCCGCCTACAATGAGCAGTTCTTC.

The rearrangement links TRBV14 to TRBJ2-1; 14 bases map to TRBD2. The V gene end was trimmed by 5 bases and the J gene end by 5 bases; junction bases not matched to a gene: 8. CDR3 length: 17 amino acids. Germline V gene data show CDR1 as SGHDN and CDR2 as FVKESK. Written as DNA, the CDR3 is TGTGCCAGCAGCGTAGGGACTAGCGGGAGTATCAACAATGAGCAGTTCTTC. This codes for CASSVGTSGSINNEQFF.

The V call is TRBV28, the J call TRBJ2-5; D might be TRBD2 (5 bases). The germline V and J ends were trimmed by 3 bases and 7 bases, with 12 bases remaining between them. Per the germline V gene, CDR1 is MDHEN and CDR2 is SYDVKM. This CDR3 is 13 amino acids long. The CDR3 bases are TGTGCCAGCAGTTTTGTTGGCGGGTGGACCCAGTACTTC. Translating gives CASSFVGGWTQYF.